The 19 T cell receptor beta chains below all came from one sample that was sequenced in a study of cytotoxic CD8 clonotypes in ibrutinib-treated CLL. Method: immunoSEQ multiplex PCR; TCRdb's copy keeps in-frame clones and lacks some. The table has 160,000 or so clones, about 80% seen once. The material was PBMCs, obtained after 24 months of ibrutinib treatment. The receptors stem from a human donor with chronic lymphocytic leukemia.

The gene calls are TRBV28 and TRBJ1-5; TRBD1 agrees at 8 bases. Per the germline V gene, CDR1 is MDHEN and CDR2 is SYDVKM. The CDR3 covers 16 residues. J gave up 4 bases and V 3 bases, and 8 bases lay outside the gene matches. In DNA form, the CDR3 reads TGTGCCAGCAGTTTCGGAGGGGACAGGCCAAATCAGCCCCAGCATTTT. It translates to CASSFGGDRPNQPQHF.

J is TRBJ2-5 and V is TRBV18; 13 bases map to TRBD2. The CDR3 is 16 amino acids. Looked up from germline, CDR1 is KGHSH and CDR2 is LQKENI. After removal of 5 bases from V and 2 bases from J, the junction contained 5 bases not matched to a gene. Here the CDR3 reads CASSVGLAGEQETQYF. CDR3 bases: TGTGCCAGCTCAGTCGGACTAGCGGGAGAACAAGAGACCCAGTACTTC.

The V call is TRBV27, the J call TRBJ1-4; D ambiguous. The germline V gene encodes CDR1 MNHEY and CDR2 SMNVEV (reference sequence). Trimming shortened V by 7 bases and J by 5 bases, and 17 bases separated the two germline ends. The CDR3 sequence is 15 residues long. CDR3 coding DNA: TGTGCCAGCACCGCTGGGTCAATGATAAATGAAAAACTGTTTTTT. It translates to CASTAGSMINEKLFF.

This sequence joins TRBV28 and TRBJ1-1, with 7 bases aligning to TRBD1. CDR1 is MDHEN, CDR2 SYDVKM, per germline. Trimming took 4 bases from V and 1 from J; bases not matched to a gene: 6. The CDR3 is 15 amino acids. The CDR3 region has the DNA TGTGCCAGCAGTTCAACAGGGGCCCGGAACACTGAAGCTTTCTTT. It specifies CASSSTGARNTEAFF. Full variable domain (missing parts from reference TRBV28 and TRBJ1-1): DVKVTQSSRYLVKRTGEKVFLECVQDMDHENMFWYRQDPGLGLRLIYFSYDVKMKEKGDIPEGYSVSREKKERFSLILESASTNQTSMYLCASSSTGARNTEAFFGQGTRLTVV.

This clone was seen a single time. The chain couples TRBV28 to TRBJ2-7; a weak D match, TRBD2 (5 bases). The CDR3 totals 18 residues. Germline-derived CDR1 and CDR2 are MDHEN and SYDVKM. V lost 4 bases, J lost 3 bases, and 25 bases lay in between. The CDR3 is CASSSPGSHPSYDYEQYF. In nucleotides, the CDR3 is TGTGCCAGCAGTTCTCCGGGGTCCCACCCCTCCTACGACTACGAGCAGTACTTC. Full variable domain (remainder filled in from reference TRBV28 and TRBJ2-7): DVKVTQSSRYLVKRTGEKVFLECVQDMDHENMFWYRQDPGLGLRLIYFSYDVKMKEKGDIPEGYSVSREKKERFSLILESASTNQTSMYLCASSSPGSHPSYDYEQYFGPGTRLTVT.

The chain combines TRBV28 with TRBJ2-5, with 10 bases matching TRBD1. The germline gives CDR1 MDHEN, CDR2 SYDVKM. The CDR3 sequence is 13 residues long. Unmatched junction bases numbered 4, after V lost 10 bases and J lost 2 bases. As DNA, the CDR3 is TGTGCCACCCGGACAGGGGGTCAAGAGACCCAGTACTTC. This translates into CATRTGGQETQYF.

The chain combines TRBV10-1 with TRBJ1-2; D uncertain. V lost 8 bases and J 4 bases, leaving 17 bases between the germline ends. The CDR3 sequence is 14 residues long. The V gene's germline CDR1 is WNHNN and CDR2 SYGVQD (reference sequence). The CDR3 protein is CASPFRLVCYGYTF. The CDR3 bases are TGCGCCAGCCCCTTTAGGCTAGTGTGCTATGGCTACACCTTC.

This chain connects TRBV5-1 to TRBJ1-2; D unresolved. This CDR3 contains 15 residues. The V gene's germline CDR1 is SGHRS and CDR2 YFSETQ. Deletions cut 0 bases from V and 5 bases from J, with 14 bases between. CDR3 in amino acids: CASSLGASAGYGYTF. CDR3 bases: TGCGCCAGCAGCTTGGGGGCCTCTGCGGGTTATGGCTACACCTTC.

This clone was counted a single time. The genes are TRBV6-1 and TRBJ2-3; 10 bases are a match to TRBD2. CDR3 length: 16 residues. The ends lost 2 bases at V and 3 bases at J; junction bases unmatched: 5. Germline values: CDR1 MNHNS, CDR2 SASEGT. CDR3 sequence (DNA): TGTGCCAGCAGTGAACTGCCAGCGGGGGGGACAGATACGCAGTATTTT. Protein product: CASSELPAGGTDTQYF.

This sequence joins TRBV2 and TRBJ2-5; D not resolved. The germline V and J ends were trimmed by 7 bases and 1 base, with 10 bases remaining between them. Germline loops: CDR1 SNHLY, CDR2 FYNNEI. This CDR3 is built from 13 residues. The CDR3: CASKVWAQETQYF. CDR3 nucleotide sequence: TGTGCCAGCAAAGTTTGGGCCCAAGAGACCCAGTACTTC.

The rearrangement uses TRBV5-6 and TRBJ2-7; perhaps TRBD2 as D (5 bases). Trimming cost V 2 bases and J 3 bases, with 6 bases left between them. The CDR3 is made up of 12 amino acids. Germline values: CDR1 SGHDT, CDR2 YYEEEE. As DNA, the CDR3 is TGTGCCAGCAGCTTCGACTACTACGAGCAGTACTTC. Encoded protein: CASSFDYYEQYF.

Concerning this clone itself: Compared with germline, one end of the junction differs, possibly owing to a read error. The J gene is TRBJ2-5, the V gene TRBV7-7, with a possible D match to TRBD2 (5 bases). From germline, CDR1 is SSHAT and CDR2 FNYEAQ (reference sequence). This CDR3 contains 14 residues. The CDR3 bases are TGTGCTAGCAGCTTAGGAGGCCGTCAAGAGACCCAGTACTTC. Protein product: CASSLGGRQETQYF.

The chain is built from TRBV7-2 and TRBJ2-1, with a tentative D call TRBD2 (5 bases). The length of the CDR3 is 16 residues. Trimming took 0 bases from V and 0 from J, leaving 9 bases between them. Per germline, CDR1 SGHTA and CDR2 FQGNSA. This CDR3 reads CASSLAPGTSYNEQFF. CDR3 coding DNA: TGTGCCAGCAGCTTAGCGCCGGGAACCTCCTACAATGAGCAGTTCTTC.

The J gene is TRBJ1-2, the V gene TRBV5-6; the D gene is possibly TRBD1 (5 bases). Trimming removed 0 bases from V and 8 bases from J, with 17 bases in between. Per the germline V gene, CDR1 is SGHDT and CDR2 is YYEEEE. This CDR3 contains 15 residues. The chain's CDR3 is CASSLDRVRGRGYTF. The CDR3 DNA sequence: TGTGCCAGCAGCTTGGATCGGGTCCGGGGCCGGGGCTACACCTTC.

J is TRBJ1-4 and V is TRBV21-1; TRBD1, as called in the table, went unchecked against the DNA. TRBV21-1 is a listed pseudogene. This CDR3 is built from 17 residues. The CDR3 DNA reads as TGTGCCAGCAGCAAAACCCTGTACAGAAGAACTAATGAAAAACTGTTTTTT. The encoded protein is CASSKTLYRRTNEKLFF.

In its sample, this clone was seen many times. V gene TRBV5-5 combines with J gene TRBJ1-1; 9 positions match TRBD1. V was clipped by 5 bases and J by 4 bases; unmatched bases: 6. Germline V gives CDR1 SGHKS, CDR2 YYEKEE (reference sequence). This CDR3 region has 14 residues. The DNA for the CDR3 is TGTGCCAGCAGTGGGACAGGGCAGAGCACTGAAGCTTTCTTT. Translating gives CASSGTGQSTEAFF.

The chain is built from TRBV27 and TRBJ1-1; maybe TRBD1 (6 bases). There are 16 residues in the CDR3. V was trimmed by 6 bases and J by 6 bases, leaving 23 bases between them. Germline lookup yields CDR1 MNHEY and CDR2 SMNVEV (reference sequence). The CDR3 DNA is TGTGCCAGCAGCCTTCCCGGGCCGGGACACGAGGCTGAAGCTTTCTTT. The encoded protein is CASSLPGPGHEAEAFF.

J is TRBJ2-1 and V is TRBV25-1; 7 bases agree with TRBD2. V shed 4 bases and J 6 bases; nucleotides not matched to a gene: 3. Germline lookup yields CDR1 MGHDK and CDR2 SYGVNS. This CDR3 region has 13 residues. CDR3 nucleotides: TGTGCCAGCAGTGGCCGACTAGCCAATGAGCAGTTCTTC. This sequence encodes CASSGRLANEQFF.

V gene TRBV5-1 combines with J gene TRBJ2-3, with a possible D match to TRBD1 (6 bases). With 2 bases removed from V and 0 bases from J, the gap between germline ends came to 13 bases. Germline loops: CDR1 SGHRS, CDR2 YFSETQ. This CDR3 comprises 16 residues. The CDR3 DNA is TGCGCCAGCAGCTTAACAGGGTACCCTAGCACAGATACGCAGTATTTT. Residues: CASSLTGYPSTDTQYF.